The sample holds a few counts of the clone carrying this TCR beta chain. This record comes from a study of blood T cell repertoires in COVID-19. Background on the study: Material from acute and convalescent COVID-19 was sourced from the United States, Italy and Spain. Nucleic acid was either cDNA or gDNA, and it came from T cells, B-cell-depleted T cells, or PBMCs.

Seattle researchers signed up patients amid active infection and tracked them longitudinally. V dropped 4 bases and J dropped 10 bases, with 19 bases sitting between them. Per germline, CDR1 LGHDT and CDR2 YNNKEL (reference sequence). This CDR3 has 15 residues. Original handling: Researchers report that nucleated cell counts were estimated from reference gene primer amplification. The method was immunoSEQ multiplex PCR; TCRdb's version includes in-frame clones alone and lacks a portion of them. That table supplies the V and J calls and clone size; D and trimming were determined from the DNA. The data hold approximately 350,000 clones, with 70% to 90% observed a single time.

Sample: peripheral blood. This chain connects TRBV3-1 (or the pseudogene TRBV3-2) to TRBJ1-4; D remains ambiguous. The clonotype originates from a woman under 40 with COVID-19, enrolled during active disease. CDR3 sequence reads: CASSLLSRHYGKLFF. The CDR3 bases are TGTGCCAGCAGCCTACTCTCTCGACATTACGGAAAACTGTTTTTT.